This is a list of T cell receptor beta chains from one sample in a study of cytomegalovirus exposure and HLA in healthy donors. Assay: immunoSEQ multiplex PCR; the TCRdb copy retains only in-frame clones and omits some. Its table lists about 130,000 clones. What was sequenced was PBMCs. The receptors were sampled from a man aged 18 to 29 in good health and CMV-seronegative. Each CDR3 is given with its conserved first and last residue. Each record gives: D gene, J gene, V gene, CDR3 DNA, CDR3 protein. A D gene is named only where the DNA matches it firmly.

d_gene: .
j_gene: TRBJ1-2
v_gene: TRBV4-3
CDR3nt: TGCGCCAGCAGCCAGACCGCCGACGGAGACTATGGCTACACCTTC
CDR3aa: CASSQTADGDYGYTF

d_gene: TRBD1
j_gene: TRBJ2-1
v_gene: TRBV6-5
CDR3nt: TGTGCCAGCAGCCCCGACAGGGTCGAGCAGTTCTTC
CDR3aa: CASSPDRVEQFF

d_gene: TRBD1
j_gene: TRBJ1-5
v_gene: TRBV5-1
CDR3nt: TGCGCCAGCAGCTTGGCCAGCGGGACAGGGGGCGTTACGGCCCAGCATTTT
CDR3aa: CASSLASGTGGVTAQHF

d_gene: .
j_gene: TRBJ1-5
v_gene: TRBV2
CDR3nt: TGTGCCAGCAGTGAATGGGGCCTCAATCAGCCCCAGCATTTT
CDR3aa: CASSEWGLNQPQHF

d_gene: TRBD1
j_gene: TRBJ1-5
v_gene: TRBV19
CDR3nt: TGTGCCAGTAGTGTGGACAGGGGACTCTGGCCCCAGCATTTT
CDR3aa: CASSVDRGLWPQHF

d_gene: TRBD2
j_gene: TRBJ2-2
v_gene: TRBV28
CDR3nt: TGTGCCAGCCGGGGACTAGCGGCCGGGGAGCTGTTTTTT
CDR3aa: CASRGLAAGELFF

d_gene: .
j_gene: TRBJ1-1
v_gene: TRBV4-3
CDR3nt: TGCGCCAGCAGCCCCTCATTAAGGGGCCTGAACACTGAAGCTTTCTTT
CDR3aa: CASSPSLRGLNTEAFF

d_gene: .
j_gene: TRBJ2-1
v_gene: TRBV9
CDR3nt: TGTGCCAGCAGCCCTACCGGGACTCCGTACAATGAGCAGTTCTTC
CDR3aa: CASSPTGTPYNEQFF

d_gene: TRBD1
j_gene: TRBJ2-7
v_gene: TRBV18
CDR3nt: TGTGCCAGCTCACGCGGGACAGGGACCCACGAGCAGTACTTC
CDR3aa: CASSRGTGTHEQYF

d_gene: TRBD1
j_gene: TRBJ1-5
v_gene: TRBV10-3
CDR3nt: TGTGCCATCAGTGGAGACAGGGCTAATCAGCCCCAGCATTTT
CDR3aa: CAISGDRANQPQHF

d_gene: .
j_gene: TRBJ2-1
v_gene: TRBV28
CDR3nt: TGTGCCAGCTCCAAGGAGTCCTACAATGAGCAGTTCTTC
CDR3aa: CASSKESYNEQFF

d_gene: TRBD1
j_gene: TRBJ2-2
v_gene: TRBV19
CDR3nt: TGTGCCAGTAGTAGGGACAGGGTAGCCGGGGAGCTGTTTTTT
CDR3aa: CASSRDRVAGELFF

d_gene: TRBD1
j_gene: TRBJ2-5
v_gene: TRBV9
CDR3nt: TGTGCCAGCAGCGTAAACGACAGGGAGTCGGAGACCCAGTACTTC
CDR3aa: CASSVNDRESETQYF

d_gene: TRBD2
j_gene: TRBJ2-1
v_gene: TRBV19
CDR3nt: TGTGCCAGTAGTATAGCGGGCGGGAGCCCCTACAATGAGCAGTTCTTC
CDR3aa: CASSIAGGSPYNEQFF

d_gene: TRBD1
j_gene: TRBJ1-5
v_gene: TRBV10-3
CDR3nt: TGTGCCAGCCGGGACAGCGGTCCCTATAGCAATCAGCCCCAGCATTTT
CDR3aa: CASRDSGPYSNQPQHF

d_gene: .
j_gene: TRBJ2-5
v_gene: TRBV6-5
CDR3nt: TGTGCCACCGGTCCCGGGCAAGAGACCCAGTACTTC
CDR3aa: CATGPGQETQYF

d_gene: .
j_gene: TRBJ2-7
v_gene: TRBV28
CDR3nt: TGTGCCAGCAGCTTTGGTGTAGCGTACCCCTACGAGCAGTACTTC
CDR3aa: CASSFGVAYPYEQYF

d_gene: TRBD1
j_gene: TRBJ1-2
v_gene: TRBV4-3
CDR3nt: TGCGCCAGCAGCCAAGCTACAGGGGACTTATATGGCTACACCTTC
CDR3aa: CASSQATGDLYGYTF

d_gene: .
j_gene: TRBJ2-1
v_gene: TRBV27
CDR3nt: TGTGCCAGCAGTTTAACGGGAGTTGTCAATGAGCAGTTCTTC
CDR3aa: CASSLTGVVNEQFF

d_gene: .
j_gene: TRBJ2-7
v_gene: TRBV5-1
CDR3nt: TGCGCCAGCAGCTCGACCCTGACAGGTGGCCGCGAGCAGTACTTC
CDR3aa: CASSSTLTGGREQYF

d_gene: TRBD2
j_gene: TRBJ2-7
v_gene: TRBV19
CDR3nt: TGTGCCAGTAGTATGAGGACTAGCGGAGGCTACGAGCAGTACTTC
CDR3aa: CASSMRTSGGYEQYF

d_gene: .
j_gene: TRBJ2-7
v_gene: TRBV19
CDR3nt: TGTGCCAGTAGTGGGGGGATAGCCTACGAGCAGTACTTC
CDR3aa: CASSGGIAYEQYF

d_gene: .
j_gene: TRBJ2-1
v_gene: TRBV6-4
CDR3nt: TGTGCCAGCAGTGAAGGAGGAGGGGTACGTGAGCAGTTCTTC
CDR3aa: CASSEGGGVREQFF

d_gene: TRBD1
j_gene: TRBJ1-3
v_gene: TRBV7-3
CDR3nt: TGTGCCAGCAGCTCCACCCACAGGGGCTGGAACACCATATATTTT
CDR3aa: CASSSTHRGWNTIYF

d_gene: .
j_gene: TRBJ1-1
v_gene: TRBV29-1
CDR3nt: TGCAGCGGCTCGGCGGGGGGGGCGACTGAAGCTTTCTTT
CDR3aa: CSGSAGGATEAFF

d_gene: TRBD1
j_gene: TRBJ2-7
v_gene: TRBV27
CDR3nt: TGTGCCAGCACACCCCTGGACAGGGGTGATAGGGAGCAGTACTTC
CDR3aa: CASTPLDRGDREQYF

d_gene: TRBD1
j_gene: TRBJ1-1
v_gene: TRBV19
CDR3nt: TGTGCCAGTAGCAATCGGACAGGGGTTAACACTGAAGCTTTCTTT
CDR3aa: CASSNRTGVNTEAFF

d_gene: TRBD2
j_gene: TRBJ2-1
v_gene: TRBV29-1
CDR3nt: TGCAGCGTTCGAGCGGGGAGTCGCTACAATGAGCAGTTCTTC
CDR3aa: CSVRAGSRYNEQFF

d_gene: TRBD2
j_gene: TRBJ2-2
v_gene: TRBV10-3
CDR3nt: TGTGCCATCGGCCTTCAGCGGGAGGTGAACACCGGGGAGCTGTTTTTT
CDR3aa: CAIGLQREVNTGELFF

d_gene: TRBD1
j_gene: TRBJ2-3
v_gene: TRBV5-4
CDR3nt: TGTGCCAGCAGCTTGGAACAGGGGTCAGATACGCAGTATTTT
CDR3aa: CASSLEQGSDTQYF

d_gene: .
j_gene: TRBJ2-7
v_gene: TRBV7-2
CDR3nt: TGTGCCAGCAGCTTAGCGGGCGCCTACGAGCAGTACTTC
CDR3aa: CASSLAGAYEQYF

d_gene: .
j_gene: TRBJ2-2
v_gene: TRBV7-2
CDR3nt: TGTGCCAGCAGCTTCCCACTAAGGAACACCGGGGAGCTGTTTTTT
CDR3aa: CASSFPLRNTGELFF

d_gene: .
j_gene: TRBJ2-7
v_gene: TRBV4-3
CDR3nt: TGCGCCAGCAGCCAGGATTACAGATACGAGCAGTACTTC
CDR3aa: CASSQDYRYEQYF

d_gene: .
j_gene: TRBJ1-2
v_gene: TRBV2
CDR3nt: TGTGCCAGCACGAGCAGGGTCATCTATGGCTACACCTTC
CDR3aa: CASTSRVIYGYTF

d_gene: .
j_gene: TRBJ2-1
v_gene: TRBV5-1
CDR3nt: TGCGCCAGCAGCTTGGGGGGGGGCCGGCGGAATGAGCAGTTCTTC
CDR3aa: CASSLGGGRRNEQFF

d_gene: .
j_gene: TRBJ2-7
v_gene: TRBV20-1
CDR3nt: TGCAGTGCTACCGGTGACGAGCAGTACTTC
CDR3aa: CSATGDEQYF

d_gene: TRBD2
j_gene: TRBJ2-5
v_gene: TRBV6-6
CDR3nt: TGTGCCAGCAGCCCGACGGGGACTAGCTCAGAGACCCAGTACTTC
CDR3aa: CASSPTGTSSETQYF

d_gene: TRBD1
j_gene: TRBJ2-5
v_gene: TRBV28
CDR3nt: TGTGCCAGCAGTCTACTCGAAGGACAGGGCCTAAAAGAGACCCAGTACTTC
CDR3aa: CASSLLEGQGLKETQYF

d_gene: TRBD1
j_gene: TRBJ1-2
v_gene: TRBV6-5
CDR3nt: TGTGCCAGCAGTTACTCCCTACAGACAGGGGGCTATGGCTACACCTTC
CDR3aa: CASSYSLQTGGYGYTF

d_gene: TRBD2
j_gene: TRBJ2-3
v_gene: TRBV5-1
CDR3nt: TGCGCCAGCAGCTTGGCCACTAGCGAAGCCACAGATACGCAGTATTTT
CDR3aa: CASSLATSEATDTQYF

d_gene: .
j_gene: TRBJ2-5
v_gene: TRBV7-3
CDR3nt: TGTGCCAGCAGCTTAAGCGGAAGAGAGACCCAGTACTTC
CDR3aa: CASSLSGRETQYF

d_gene: TRBD1
j_gene: TRBJ1-1
v_gene: TRBV6-5
CDR3nt: TGTGCCAGCAGTTTTACCGACAGGGGGAACGCTGAAGCTTTCTTT
CDR3aa: CASSFTDRGNAEAFF

d_gene: TRBD1
j_gene: TRBJ2-5
v_gene: TRBV7-2
CDR3nt: TGTGCCAGCAGCTTAGTTTCAGGGGGAACGGCCCAGTACTTC
CDR3aa: CASSLVSGGTAQYF

d_gene: TRBD2
j_gene: TRBJ2-3
v_gene: TRBV6-5
CDR3nt: TGTGCCAGCAGTACCCGGGGGGGCTCGACAGATACGCAGTATTTT
CDR3aa: CASSTRGGSTDTQYF

d_gene: .
j_gene: TRBJ2-7
v_gene: TRBV6-4
CDR3nt: TGCGATAGCCCAGGTACGGGGGTGGATCGCTACGAGCAGTACTTC
CDR3aa: CDSPGTGVDRYEQYF